Included here is one TCR beta chain sequence, with context. These data originate in a study of blood T cell repertoires in COVID-19. The germline V gene encodes CDR1 MNHEY and CDR2 SVGAGI. This CDR3 has 14 residues. The trim removed 8 bases at V and 0 bases at J, leaving 5 bases unmatched. In the authors' methods: Amplifying reference gene primers gave estimates of nucleated cell counts. TCRdb's copy holds only in-frame clones and misses some; the assay was immunoSEQ multiplex PCR. V and J calls and clone size are those listed in that table; D and trimming were worked out from the DNA. The sample holds under 300,000 clones, around 83% seen once.

The specimen sequenced was peripheral blood. This chain connects TRBV6-5 to TRBJ2-7, with 9 bases fitting TRBD1. The clonotype was recovered from a man aged 40-55 years who had recovered from COVID-19. CDR3 residues: CASQTGGSSYEQYF. DNA for the CDR3: TGTGCCAGCCAGACAGGGGGGTCCTCCTACGAGCAGTACTTC.